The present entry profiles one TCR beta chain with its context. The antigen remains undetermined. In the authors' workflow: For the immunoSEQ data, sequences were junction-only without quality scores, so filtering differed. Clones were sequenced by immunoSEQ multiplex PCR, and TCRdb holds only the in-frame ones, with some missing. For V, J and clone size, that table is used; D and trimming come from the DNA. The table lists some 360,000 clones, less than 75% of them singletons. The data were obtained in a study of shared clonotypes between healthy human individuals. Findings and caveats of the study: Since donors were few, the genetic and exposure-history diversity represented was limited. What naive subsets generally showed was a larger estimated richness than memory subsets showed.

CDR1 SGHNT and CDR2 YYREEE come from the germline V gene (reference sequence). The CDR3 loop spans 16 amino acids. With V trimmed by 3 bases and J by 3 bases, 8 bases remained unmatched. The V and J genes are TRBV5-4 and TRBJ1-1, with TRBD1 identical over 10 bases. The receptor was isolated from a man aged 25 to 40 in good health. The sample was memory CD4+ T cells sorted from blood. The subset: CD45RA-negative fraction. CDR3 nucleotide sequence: TGTGCCAGCAGCTCACCGTCTGGACAGGGGGACACTGAAGCTTTCTTT. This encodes CASSSPSGQGDTEAFF.